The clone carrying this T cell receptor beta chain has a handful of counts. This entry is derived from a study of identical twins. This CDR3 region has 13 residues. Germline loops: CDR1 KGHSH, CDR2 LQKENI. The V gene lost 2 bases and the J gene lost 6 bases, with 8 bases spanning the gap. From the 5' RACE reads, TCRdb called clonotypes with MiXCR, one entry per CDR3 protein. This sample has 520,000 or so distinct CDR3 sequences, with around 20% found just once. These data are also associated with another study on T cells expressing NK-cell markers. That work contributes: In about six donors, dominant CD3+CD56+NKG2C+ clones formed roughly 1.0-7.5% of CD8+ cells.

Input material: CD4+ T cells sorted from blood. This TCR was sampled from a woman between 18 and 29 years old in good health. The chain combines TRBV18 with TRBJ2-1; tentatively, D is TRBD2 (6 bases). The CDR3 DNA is TGTGCCAGCTCACCATGGAGGGGCAATGAGCAGTTCTTC. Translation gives CASSPWRGNEQFF.